One and the same sample provided the 8 T cell receptor beta chains below, sequenced in a study of response to subunit inactivated influenza vaccine. TCRdb re-called the RT-PCR reads through MiXCR, storing one row per CDR3 protein. The data show 250,000 to 350,000 distinct CDR3 sequences, roughly 20% seen once. Sequenced here: PBMCs from blood, sampled about 20 months after vaccination. These receptors all come from a man between 50 and 75 years old who received an inactivated influenza vaccine.

The V and J genes are TRBV12-3 or TRBV12-4 and TRBJ2-7; the D gene could be TRBD1 or TRBD2 (7 bases each). Trimming cost V 6 bases and J 5 bases, with 20 bases left between them. This CDR3 contains 15 residues. CDR3 region: CASRSGDSSLNEQYF. The CDR3 nucleotides are TGTGCCAGCAGGAGCGGGGACAGCTCCCTTAACGAGCAGTACTTC.

This clonotype has a handful of counts. The chain employs TRBV30 and TRBJ1-2; TRBD1 agrees at 8 bases. V dropped 4 bases and J dropped 8; count of bases not matched to a gene: 6. The CDR3 is 12 amino acids. Germline lookup yields CDR1 GTSNPN and CDR2 SVGIG (reference sequence). CDR3 in DNA: TGTGCCTGGAATCGAGACAGGGGCGGCTACACCTTC. Its translation is CAWNRDRGGYTF.

At least ten counts were recorded for this clonotype. This sequence joins TRBV3-1 and TRBJ1-1, with D possibly TRBD1 on 5 matching bases. Germline V gene sequence: CDR1 LGHDT, CDR2 YNNKEL (reference sequence). The V end lost 3 bases, the J end lost 11 bases, and 19 bases lay between the germline ends. CDR3 length: 14 residues. Written as DNA, the CDR3 is TGTGCCAGCAGCCACAAAGGACACGCGTCTGGGGCTTTCTTT. This codes for CASSHKGHASGAFF.

The chain recombines TRBV7-9 with TRBJ1-1, with a tentative D call TRBD1 (6 bases). Trimming left V 5 bases short and J 0 bases short, with 10 bases between. The CDR3 is 14 residues long. Germline CDR1 SEHNR, CDR2 FQNEAQ (reference sequence). The CDR3: CASSTGWVNTEAFF. The CDR3 DNA sequence: TGTGCCAGCAGCACAGGGTGGGTGAACACTGAAGCTTTCTTT.

This chain connects TRBV27 to TRBJ2-1, with D tentatively TRBD2 (6 bases). The CDR3 has 15 residues. Germline V gene sequence: CDR1 MNHEY, CDR2 SMNVEV (reference sequence). V lost 5 bases and J 4 bases, leaving 15 bases between the germline ends. The CDR3 spells CASSDRAGPYNEQFF. CDR3 nucleotide sequence: TGTGCCAGCAGTGACCGGGCGGGACCTTACAATGAGCAGTTCTTC.

The J gene is TRBJ1-1, the V gene TRBV28; 7 bases are a match to TRBD1. Germline CDR1 and CDR2: MDHEN and SYDVKM. V was pared by 1 base and J by 3 bases, with 8 bases of the junction left unmatched. CDR3 length: 16 residues. The CDR3 sequence is CASSLSGGSPDTEAFF. The CDR3 region has the DNA TGTGCCAGCAGTTTATCAGGGGGGTCCCCGGACACTGAAGCTTTCTTT.

This clonotype was seen only a few times. The chain joins TRBV12-3 or TRBV12-4 to TRBJ2-5; TRBD2 might be the D (5 bases). The CDR3 consists of 12 residues. V lost 3 bases, J lost 9 bases, and 11 bases lay in between. CDR3 sequence: CASSFGESAQYF. CDR3 DNA sequence: TGTGCCAGCAGTTTTGGGGAGTCGGCCCAGTACTTC.

The sample holds a few counts of this clonotype. V gene TRBV20-1 combines with J gene TRBJ1-6; D is unresolved. The CDR3 totals 9 residues. Trimming pared 8 bases from V and 9 bases from J, leaving 5 bases between. Germline values: CDR1 DFQATT, CDR2 SNEGSKA (reference sequence). The CDR3 DNA reads as TGCAGTTCCGGTTCACCCCTCCACTTT. This codes for CSSGSPLHF.